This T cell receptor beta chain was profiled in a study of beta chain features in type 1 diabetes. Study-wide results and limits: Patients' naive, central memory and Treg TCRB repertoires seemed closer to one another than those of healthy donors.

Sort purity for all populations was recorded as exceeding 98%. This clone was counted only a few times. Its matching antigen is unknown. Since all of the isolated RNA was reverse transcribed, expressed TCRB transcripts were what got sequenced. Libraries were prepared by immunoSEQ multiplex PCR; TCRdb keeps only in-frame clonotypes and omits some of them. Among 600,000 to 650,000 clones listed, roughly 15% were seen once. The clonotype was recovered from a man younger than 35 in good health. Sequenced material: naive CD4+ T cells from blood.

The CDR3 sequence: CASSSTSGRADTQYF. The CDR3 region has the DNA TGTGCCAGCAGCTCGACTAGCGGGAGGGCCGATACGCAGTATTTT. The gene calls are TRBV7-3 and TRBJ2-3; 14 bases are shared with TRBD2. Germline V gene sequence: CDR1 SGHTA, CDR2 FQGTGA. The CDR3 is 15 residues long. V was clipped by 4 bases and J by 6 bases; unmatched bases: 3.